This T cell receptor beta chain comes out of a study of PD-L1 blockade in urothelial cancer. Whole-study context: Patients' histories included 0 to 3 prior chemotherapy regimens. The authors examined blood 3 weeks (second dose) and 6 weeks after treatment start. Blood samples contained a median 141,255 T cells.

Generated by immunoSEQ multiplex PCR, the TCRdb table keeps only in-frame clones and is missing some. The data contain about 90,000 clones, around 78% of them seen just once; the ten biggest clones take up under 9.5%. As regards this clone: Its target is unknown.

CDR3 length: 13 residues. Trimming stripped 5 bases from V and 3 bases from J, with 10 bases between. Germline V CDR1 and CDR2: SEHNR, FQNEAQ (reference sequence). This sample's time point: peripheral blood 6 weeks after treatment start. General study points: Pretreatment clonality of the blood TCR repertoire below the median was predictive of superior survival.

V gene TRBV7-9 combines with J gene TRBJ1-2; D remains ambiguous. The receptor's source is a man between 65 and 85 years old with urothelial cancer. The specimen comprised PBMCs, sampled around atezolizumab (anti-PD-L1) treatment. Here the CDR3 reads CASSQHEDYGYTF. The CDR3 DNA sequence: TGTGCCAGCAGCCAACACGAGGACTATGGCTACACCTTC.